Below are 30 T cell receptor beta chains sequenced from a single sample in a study of post-analysis software for immune sequencing data. Their cognate antigens are unknown. The TCR beta cDNA libraries contained unique molecular identifiers. In TCRdb, the PCR reads were re-called with MiXCR into one record per CDR3 protein. Counted here are roughly 650,000 distinct CDR3 sequences, 59% occurring once; the ten biggest clones make up about 10%. General study points: TRBV5-6, TRBV5-1 and TRBV20-1 were among 4 or 5 TRBV segments more frequent in patients than controls.

The sequencing sample was made of blood. The receptors were sampled from a girl aged 2 to 10 with multiple sclerosis.

V gene TRBV5-1 combines with J gene TRBJ2-3, with 7 bases aligning to TRBD1. This CDR3 has 15 amino acids. The V gene end was trimmed by 4 bases and the J gene end by 1 base; junction bases not matched to a gene: 6. Germline V CDR1 and CDR2: SGHRS, YFSETQ. CDR3 nucleotide sequence: TGCGCCAGCAGCCCGGGACAGATCCGCACAGATACGCAGTATTTT. Translating gives CASSPGQIRTDTQYF.

This chain links TRBV7-2 with TRBJ1-1; perhaps TRBD1 as D (5 bases). V lost 1 base and J 4 bases, leaving 7 bases between the germline ends. The CDR3 covers 13 residues. From germline, CDR1 is SGHTA and CDR2 FQGNSA. The CDR3 loop reads CASSLDGGTEAFF. The CDR3 DNA follows: TGTGCCAGCAGCTTAGACGGGGGCACTGAAGCTTTCTTT.

This clonotype was counted a few times. The chain is built from TRBV2 and TRBJ2-1, with D possibly matching TRBD2 (6 bases). The CDR3 contains 17 residues. The V gene lost 8 bases and the J gene lost 5 bases, with 25 bases spanning the gap. Germline loops: CDR1 SNHLY, CDR2 FYNNEI. The CDR3 loop is CASRGLADVRRDNEQFF. The CDR3 DNA reads as TGTGCCAGCCGAGGACTGGCGGACGTACGGAGGGACAATGAGCAGTTCTTC.

This clonotype appeared a few times. The genes are TRBV20-1 and TRBJ2-5; TRBD2 is a possible D gene (6 bases). The V gene lost 3 bases and the J gene lost 1 base, with 9 bases spanning the gap. The V gene's germline CDR1 is DFQATT and CDR2 SNEGSKA (reference sequence). The CDR3 has 13 residues. CDR3 nucleotides: TGCAGTGCTAGGGGGACTCTCCAAGAGACCCAGTACTTC. It translates to CSARGTLQETQYF.

The chain carries TRBV20-1 and TRBJ1-5; TRBD1 is a possible D gene (5 bases). The V gene's germline CDR1 is DFQATT and CDR2 SNEGSKA (reference sequence). The ends were cut back, 1 base at V and 3 bases at J, with 16 bases in the middle. The length of the CDR3 is 16 residues. The CDR3 loop reads CSARVPPGLVNQPQHF. CDR3 bases: TGCAGTGCTAGAGTGCCTCCAGGGTTAGTCAATCAGCCCCAGCATTTT.

This clonotype occurred once. V is TRBV2 and J is TRBJ2-1; D is unresolved. CDR3 size: 14 residues. Deletions cut 3 bases from V and 8 bases from J, with 14 bases between. Germline CDR1 SNHLY, CDR2 FYNNEI. The chain's CDR3 is CASSDRVSGHEQFF. The CDR3 region has the DNA TGTGCCAGCAGTGATCGTGTGTCCGGACATGAGCAGTTCTTC.

The chain recombines TRBV12-3 or TRBV12-4 with TRBJ1-6; a weak D match, TRBD1 (5 bases). The CDR3 is 15 residues long. V was shortened by 3 bases and J by 6 bases, with 12 bases between the two germline ends. CDR3 protein: CASSFLGPGNSPLHF. The DNA for the CDR3 is TGTGCCAGCAGTTTTCTGGGACCGGGTAATTCACCCCTCCACTTT.

This clonotype was seen just once. This chain's CDR3 is CASSPSFPGRRSNNTEAFF. The CDR3 DNA sequence: TGTGCCAGCAGCCCCTCGTTTCCGGGACGACGAAGCAACAACACTGAAGCTTTCTTT. The rearrangement links TRBV7-9 to TRBJ1-1, with a weak D call TRBD1 (5 bases). The CDR3 contains 19 residues. V lost 5 bases and J lost 2, with 27 bases in between. Germline lookup yields CDR1 SEHNR and CDR2 FQNEAQ (reference sequence). The full variable domain, completed using reference TRBV7-9 and TRBJ1-1, is DTGVSQNPRHKITKRGQNVTFRCDPISEHNRLYWYRQTLGQGPEFLTYFQNEAQLEKSRLLSDRFSAERPKGSFSTLEIQRTEQGDSAMYLCASSPSFPGRRSNNTEAFFGQGTRLTVV.

The count of this clonotype is one. The chain couples TRBV5-1 to TRBJ2-7; D not certain. Trimming took 0 bases from V and 3 from J, leaving 10 bases between them. CDR1 is SGHRS and CDR2 is YFSETQ in the germline V gene. This CDR3 is 14 amino acids long. CDR3 bases: TGCGCCAGCAGCTTGGACCCGAAGGGCTACGAGCAGTACTTC. The encoded protein is CASSLDPKGYEQYF.

This clonotype has only a few counts. This chain joins TRBV7-9 and TRBJ2-1; maybe TRBD2 (6 bases). CDR1 SEHNR and CDR2 FQNEAQ come from the germline V gene (reference sequence). The CDR3 runs to 14 residues. V gave up 5 bases and J gave up 3 bases, with 11 bases separating them. The CDR3 reads CASSVASVYNEQFF. The CDR3 DNA is TGTGCCAGCAGCGTTGCTAGCGTCTACAATGAGCAGTTCTTC.

V gene TRBV7-4 combines with J gene TRBJ1-2; D perhaps matches TRBD1 (5 bases). Between the trimmed V and J ends, which lost 5 bases and 6 bases, there was a span of 13 bases. The CDR3 spans 13 residues. Germline V lookup: CDR1 SGHVT, CDR2 SQSDAQ. The CDR3 coding sequence is TGTGCCAGCAGCCGGAAGCGGGGCGATGGCTACACCTTC. Amino acid sequence: CASSRKRGDGYTF.

The V and J genes are TRBV20-1 and TRBJ2-5; 7 positions agree with TRBD2. This CDR3 has 17 residues. With V trimmed by 5 bases and J by 5 bases, 20 bases remained unmatched. The germline CDR1 and CDR2 sequences are DFQATT and SNEGSKA (reference sequence). In nucleotides, the CDR3 is TGCAGTGCTTGCCGGACTAGTGGAGGGTCGGGGTGCGAGACCCAGTACTTC. Translation: CSACRTSGGSGCETQYF.

The chain links TRBV4-1 to TRBJ1-5; D call uncertain. The V gene lost 5 bases and the J gene lost 5 bases, with 16 bases spanning the gap. From germline, CDR1 is MGHRA and CDR2 YSYEKL. CDR3 size: 15 residues. The CDR3 sequence is CASSILSGGDQPQHF. CDR3 nucleotides: TGCGCCAGCAGCATCCTATCGGGCGGGGATCAGCCCCAGCATTTT.

The chain couples TRBV28 to TRBJ2-7, with TRBD1 identical over 10 bases. The germline gives CDR1 MDHEN, CDR2 SYDVKM. V gave up 4 bases and J gave up 5 bases; unmatched junction bases: 8. The CDR3 consists of 15 residues. In DNA, the CDR3 is TGTGCCAGCAGTTCCATAGACAGGGGGCGCGACGAGCAGTACTTC. Amino acids: CASSSIDRGRDEQYF.

This chain uses TRBV4-2 with TRBJ2-6, with D unresolved. Germline V CDR1 and CDR2: LGHNA, YNFKEQ. This CDR3 region has 16 residues. The ends were cut back, 0 bases at V and 0 bases at J, with 6 bases in the middle. This CDR3 reads CASSQESDSGANVLTF. CDR3 sequence (DNA): TGTGCCAGCAGCCAAGAATCGGACTCTGGGGCCAACGTCCTGACTTTC.

This clonotype showed up just a few times. V usage is TRBV15 and J usage is TRBJ1-2; 7 bases fit TRBD1. The germline V gene encodes CDR1 LNHNV and CDR2 YYDKDF (reference sequence). J was trimmed by 3 bases and V by 0 bases; bases with no gene match: 4. The CDR3 sequence is 15 residues long. The CDR3 spells CATSRDRGGDYGYTF. The CDR3 region has the DNA TGTGCCACCAGCAGAGATCGAGGGGGCGACTATGGCTACACCTTC.

This clonotype was seen a few times. This chain connects TRBV29-1 to TRBJ2-5; the match to TRBD1 covers 9 bases. The V segment lost 4 bases and the J segment 5 bases; nucleotides outside the gene matches: 2. This CDR3 comprises 12 residues. Germline CDR1 reads SQVTM; CDR2 reads ANQGSEA. The CDR3 loop is CSVVGQGETQYF. The CDR3 coding sequence is TGCAGCGTTGTTGGACAGGGGGAGACCCAGTACTTC. The entire variable domain, with the rest obtained from reference TRBV29-1 and TRBJ2-5, is as follows: SAVISQKPSRDICQRGTSLTIQCQVDSQVTMMFWYRQQPGQSLTLIATANQGSEATYESGFVIDKFPISRPNLTFSTLTVSNMSPEDSSIYLCSVVGQGETQYFGPGTRLLVL.

This clonotype showed up just a few times. The rearrangement uses TRBV10-3 and TRBJ2-4, with 9 bases matching TRBD1. With V trimmed by 0 bases and J by 6 bases, 6 bases remained unmatched. In germline, CDR1 is ENHRY, CDR2 SYGVKD. This CDR3 has 16 amino acids. CDR3 sequence (DNA): TGTGCCATCAGTGAGTCTTCCCCGGGACAGGGAAACATTCAGTACTTC. Translation: CAISESSPGQGNIQYF.

The chain is built from TRBV5-1 and TRBJ2-5; D uncertain. The J call could be wrong; TRBJ2-7 is a better fit for the DNA end. This CDR3 is built from 14 residues. The germline gives CDR1 SGHRS, CDR2 YFSETQ. The CDR3 DNA sequence: TGCGCCAGCCGGCCCGTTGGTGGCATCTACGAGCAGTACTTC. Translation gives CASRPVGGIYEQYF.

This clonotype occurred once. The gene calls are TRBV2 and TRBJ1-5; D unclear. The V end was cut by 3 bases, the J end by 5 bases, with 11 bases between. This CDR3 comprises 14 residues. Per germline, CDR1 SNHLY and CDR2 FYNNEI. The CDR3 here is CASSEFDGDQPQHF. In DNA form, the CDR3 reads TGTGCCAGCAGTGAGTTTGACGGGGATCAGCCCCAGCATTTT.

The sample holds many counts of this clonotype. The chain recombines TRBV7-3 with TRBJ2-3, with D unclear. The ends were cut back, 5 bases at V and 0 bases at J, with 6 bases in the middle. Germline values: CDR1 SGHTA, CDR2 FQGTGA. The CDR3 is 13 residues long. CDR3 residues: CASSPTSTDTQYF. DNA for the CDR3: TGTGCCAGCAGCCCCACTAGCACAGATACGCAGTATTTT.

This clonotype was recorded a few times. The chain has TRBV20-1 and TRBJ2-3, with 7 bases aligning to TRBD2. There are 14 residues in the CDR3. V was pared by 3 bases and J by 1 base, with 4 bases of the junction left unmatched. Germline V gives CDR1 DFQATT, CDR2 SNEGSKA (reference sequence). The DNA of the CDR3 is TGCAGTGCTAGTCCGGGACTACGCACAGATACGCAGTATTTT. Protein product: CSASPGLRTDTQYF.

The genes are TRBV14 and TRBJ2-5; no reliable D call. CDR1 is SGHDN and CDR2 is FVKESK in the germline V gene. The V end was cut by 0 bases, the J end by 7 bases, with 9 bases between. The CDR3 extends over 13 amino acids. In DNA form, the CDR3 reads TGTGCCAGCAGCCAAGATCCAGGTGGGACCCAGTACTTC. Translation gives CASSQDPGGTQYF.

This clonotype occurred once. The CDR3 loop reads CASSQDGGGNYGYTF. For the CDR3, the DNA is TGCGCCAGCAGCCAAGATGGAGGGGGTAACTATGGCTACACCTTC. This rearrangement joins TRBV4-1 to TRBJ1-2; possible D gene TRBD1, 6 bases. CDR1 and CDR2 (germline): MGHRA, YSYEKL. V lost 0 bases and J 1 base, leaving 9 bases between the germline ends. The CDR3 is 15 residues long.

A note on this clonotype: One end of the junction is discordant with germline, which a read error may explain. The chain recombines TRBV7-7 with TRBJ2-7; D perhaps matches TRBD2 (6 bases). Germline V gene sequence: CDR1 SSHAT, CDR2 FNYEAQ (reference sequence). The CDR3 covers 13 residues. The CDR3 region has the DNA TGTGCTAGCAGCGCCGGGGGTGCCTACGAGCAGTACTTC. It encodes CASSAGGAYEQYF. Using reference TRBV7-7 and TRBJ2-7 for the parts outside the CDR3, the full variable domain is GAGVSQSPRYKVTKRGQDVTLRCDPISSHATLYWYQQALGQGPEFLTYFNYEAQPDKSGLPSDRFSAERPEGSISTLTIQRTEQRDSAMYRCASSAGGAYEQYFGPGTRLTVT.

A few counts support this clonotype. This chain joins TRBV29-1 and TRBJ2-5; D gene ambiguous. V was cut by 7 bases and J by 3 bases, with 18 bases left in between. The length of the CDR3 is 14 residues. Germline CDR1 is SQVTM and CDR2 is ANQGSEA. The CDR3 sequence: CSAPRRRVEETQYF. DNA of the CDR3: TGCAGCGCCCCTAGACGTCGGGTAGAAGAGACCCAGTACTTC.

The chain employs TRBV12-3 or TRBV12-4 and TRBJ2-7; TRBD2 might be the D (7 bases). This CDR3 is built from 15 residues. Trimming shortened V by 1 base and J by 6 bases, and 16 bases separated the two germline ends. The CDR3 reads CASSLGGGVPGEQYF. The CDR3 region has the DNA TGTGCCAGCAGTTTAGGGGGGGGCGTCCCGGGCGAGCAGTACTTC.

The chain recombines TRBV29-1 with TRBJ2-1; 7 bases align to TRBD2. CDR1 is SQVTM, CDR2 ANQGSEA, per germline. CDR3 length equals 13 residues. V shed 4 bases and J 7 bases; nucleotides not matched to a gene: 7. The DNA of the CDR3 is TGCAGCGTTGCAGCGGGACTTGGGAATGAGCAGTTCTTC. Translating gives CSVAAGLGNEQFF.

The chain carries TRBV20-1 and TRBJ1-1; 7 positions match TRBD1. The CDR3 has 12 residues. Germline CDR1 and CDR2: DFQATT and SNEGSKA (reference sequence). The CDR3 protein is CRVRTGMREAFF. The CDR3 nucleotides are TGCAGGGTAAGGACAGGAATGAGGGAAGCTTTCTTT.

CDR3 sequence (DNA): TGTGCCAGCAGCTTATACGGGGGGCTGCACCAAGAGACCCAGTACTTC. This gives the protein CASSLYGGLHQETQYF. The V gene is TRBV7-3, the J gene TRBJ2-5, with D possibly TRBD2 on 7 matching bases. This CDR3 comprises 16 residues. V was pared by 2 bases and J by 0 bases, with 13 bases between. The V gene's germline CDR1 is SGHTA and CDR2 FQGTGA. Full variable domain (outside the CDR3, taken from reference TRBV7-3 and TRBJ2-5): GAGVSQTPSNKVTEKGKYVELRCDPISGHTALYWYRQSLGQGPEFLIYFQGTGAADDSGLPNDRFFAVRPEGSVSTLKIQRTERGDSAVYLCASSLYGGLHQETQYFGPGTRLLVL.